Given below is one T cell receptor (delta chain) in context. Its antigen is still unknown. The protein given by TCRdb reflects a much larger clone and differs at residue 8 from this DNA's translation, likely from a read error; the protein shown is the DNA's translation. Bulk repertoires came from Vgamma9/Vdelta2+ or Vdelta2-negative gammadelta T cells flow-sorted from PBMC. The data were obtained in a study of γδ T cells in repeated Plasmodium falciparum infection. For the study at large: Each infection was followed by sampling at 21 days, plus baseline and some pre-infection draws.

TCRdb reapplied CATT to the multiplex PCR reads. The sample has 50,000 to 65,000 delta-chain clones, over 1.5% seen once. Germline V lookup: CDR1 TSWWSYY, CDR2 QGS. The CDR3 loop spans 16 amino acids. The V end lost 4 bases, the J end lost 0 bases, and 15 bases lay between the germline ends. Study-level results: Donors in Mali lived in a small rural village, largely one ethnic group.

J is TRDJ1 and V is TRDV1; no firm D call. The sample taken for sequencing was gamma-delta T cells from blood. The sequence was collected from a pool of human donors (malaria-infected and uninfected, not separated). The chain's CDR3 is CALGGRSTFHTDKLIF. In DNA, the CDR3 is TGTGCTCTTGGGGGCCGCTCCACTTTCCACACCGATAAACTCATCTTT.